Listed here are 32 T cell receptor beta chains from one sample, sequenced in a study of blood T cell repertoires in COVID-19 (dated by TCRdb to 2018 to 2020). Library generation was performed with the immunoSEQ multiplex PCR assay. TCRdb retrieved this table from immuneACCESS and kept in-frame rearrangements only. Not all clones are present; in checked studies, unresolved V genes account for under half, and no reason is known for the remainder. In this sample the table shows about 160,000 clones, over 70% of which occur a single time. The ten largest clonotypes hold about 5.3% of the sample. The sample was PBMCs or T cells enriched from blood (not recorded which). Every receptor here comes from a woman aged 35 to 49 with acute COVID-19.

This chain links TRBV2 with TRBJ2-3, with a possible D match to TRBD1 (5 bases). CDR1 is SNHLY and CDR2 is FYNNEI in the germline V gene. This CDR3 spans 20 amino acids. Trimming stripped 3 bases from V and 2 bases from J, with 27 bases between. CDR3 residues: CASSEGPNSGLSLDTDTQYF. The CDR3 region has the DNA TGTGCCAGCAGTGAGGGGCCTAACTCGGGTTTGTCTTTGGACACAGATACGCAGTATTTT.

The chain recombines TRBV29-1 with TRBJ1-1, with 8 bases lining up with TRBD1. The V gene's germline CDR1 is SQVTM and CDR2 ANQGSEA. The CDR3 runs to 15 residues. V trimming: 3 bases; J trimming: 3 bases; junction bases outside the gene matches: 9. CDR3 bases: TGCAGCGTTGATCTTGGACAGGGTGGTTACACTGAAGCTTTCTTT. Translation: CSVDLGQGGYTEAFF.

The gene calls are TRBV5-4 and TRBJ2-7; 8 positions match TRBD2. The V and J ends lost 4 bases and 4 bases, in that order; junction bases with no gene match: 7. The CDR3 has 14 residues. Germline V gene sequence: CDR1 SGHNT, CDR2 YYREEE (reference sequence). CDR3 region: CASSPGGESYEQYF. The CDR3 nucleotides read TGTGCCAGCAGCCCGGGGGGGGAATCGTACGAGCAGTACTTC.

This clone was seen only once. The chain recombines TRBV11-2 with TRBJ2-3; perhaps TRBD1 as D (5 bases). CDR3 length: 14 amino acids. V was clipped by 6 bases and J by 2 bases, with 12 bases between them. Germline V CDR1 and CDR2: SGHAT, FQNNGV. The CDR3 bases are TGTGCCAGCAGTTTACAGGAATCCACAGATACGCAGTATTTT. As protein: CASSLQESTDTQYF.

This sequence joins TRBV2 and TRBJ1-3; D is uncertain. Germline CDR1 SNHLY, CDR2 FYNNEI. Trimming shortened V by 4 bases and J by 2 bases, and 9 bases separated the two germline ends. This CDR3 contains 14 residues. The CDR3 region has the DNA TGTGCCAGCAGTGCAGGAATTGCTGGAAACACCATATATTTT. Encoded protein: CASSAGIAGNTIYF. The whole variable domain, filled in from reference TRBV2 and TRBJ1-3, reads EPEVTQTPSHQVTQMGQEVILRCVPISNHLYFYWYRQILGQKVEFLVSFYNNEISEKSEIFDDQFSVERPDGSNFTLKIRSTKLEDSAMYFCASSAGIAGNTIYFGEGSWLTVV.

This chain joins TRBV5-5 and TRBJ2-7, with 11 bases that match TRBD2. With 4 bases clipped from V and 3 bases from J, the junction kept 12 bases outside the gene matches. CDR1 and CDR2 from the germline V gene are SGHKS and YYEKEE (reference sequence). The CDR3 runs to 17 residues. CDR3 protein: CASSLRAGLADFYEQYF. CDR3 DNA sequence: TGTGCCAGCAGCCTCAGAGCGGGACTAGCGGATTTCTACGAGCAGTACTTC.

The chain couples TRBV11-2 to TRBJ2-3; D unclear. This CDR3 is 13 amino acids long. Germline CDR1 and CDR2: SGHAT and FQNNGV. The germline V and J ends were trimmed by 4 bases and 2 bases, with 7 bases remaining between them. CDR3 in amino acids: CASSSWATDTQYF. CDR3 in DNA: TGTGCCAGCAGCTCCTGGGCCACAGATACGCAGTATTTT.

The V call is TRBV6-5, the J call TRBJ2-3; D gene unclear. V lost 7 bases and J 7 bases, leaving 15 bases between the germline ends. Germline CDR1 reads MNHEY; CDR2 reads SVGAGI. The CDR3 is made up of 13 amino acids. The CDR3 DNA follows: TGTGCCAGCAAAGCGACTTTAGTAAATACGCAGTATTTT. Protein: CASKATLVNTQYF.

The gene calls are TRBV6-2 or TRBV6-3 and TRBJ1-1, with D tentatively TRBD1 (5 bases). Germline V CDR1 and CDR2: MNHEY, SVGEGT. There are 14 residues in the CDR3. V lost 4 bases to trimming and J lost 5 bases, with 14 bases between them. CDR3 DNA sequence: TGTGCCAGCAGTTCCTTGGACACAGGTACTGAAGCTTTCTTT. The encoded protein is CASSSLDTGTEAFF.

The chain carries TRBV7-9 and TRBJ1-1; possible D gene TRBD1, 5 bases. The CDR3 totals 12 residues. Trimming took off 1 base at V and 8 bases at J, with 8 bases between the two ends. From germline, CDR1 is SEHNR and CDR2 FQNEAQ (reference sequence). CDR3 loop: CASSLVGGEAFF. The CDR3, as DNA: TGTGCCAGCAGCTTAGTCGGGGGGGAAGCTTTCTTT. Filled out from reference TRBV7-9 and TRBJ1-1, the complete variable domain reads DTGVSQNPRHKITKRGQNVTFRCDPISEHNRLYWYRQTLGQGPEFLTYFQNEAQLEKSRLLSDRFSAERPKGSFSTLEIQRTEQGDSAMYLCASSLVGGEAFFGQGTRLTVV.

V usage is TRBV5-1 and J usage is TRBJ2-1; 7 bases fit TRBD2. Unmatched junction bases numbered 9, after V lost 3 bases and J lost 3 bases. The CDR3 extends over 16 amino acids. CDR1 SGHRS and CDR2 YFSETQ come from the germline V gene. CDR3 sequence: CASSSGRGGSYNEQFF. The CDR3 nucleotides are TGCGCCAGCAGCTCCGGAAGGGGCGGGAGCTACAATGAGCAGTTCTTC.

The rearrangement uses TRBV11-2 and TRBJ2-5; D is possibly TRBD2 (6 bases). The CDR3 spans 14 residues. The ends were cut back, 0 bases at V and 7 bases at J, with 12 bases in the middle. Germline V lookup: CDR1 SGHAT, CDR2 FQNNGV. The CDR3 spells CASSLERDSGTQYF. For the CDR3, the DNA is TGTGCCAGCAGCTTAGAACGGGACTCTGGGACCCAGTACTTC.

This clone was seen a handful of times. V is TRBV5-1 and J is TRBJ1-6; no clear D. Germline lookup yields CDR1 SGHRS and CDR2 YFSETQ. V lost 0 bases and J lost 7, with 17 bases in between. This CDR3 contains 17 residues. The DNA for the CDR3 is TGCGCCAGCAGCTTGGCCGATTCGGGGATCGGAAATTCACCCCTCCACTTT. Translating it yields CASSLADSGIGNSPLHF.

The chain joins TRBV5-4 to TRBJ1-4; the D gene is possibly TRBD1 (5 bases). Germline CDR1 reads SGHNT; CDR2 reads YYREEE (reference sequence). The CDR3 sequence is 16 residues long. Trimming took off 5 bases at V and 0 bases at J, with 14 bases between the two ends. The CDR3 DNA sequence: TGTGCCAGCAGTTTAGACAGCCGTGCAACTAATGAAAAACTGTTTTTT. It encodes CASSLDSRATNEKLFF.

The chain couples TRBV15 to TRBJ2-5, with 9 positions matching TRBD2. The germline CDR1 and CDR2 sequences are LNHNV and YYDKDF (reference sequence). Unmatched junction bases numbered 14, after V lost 5 bases and J lost 1 base. The CDR3 loop spans 18 amino acids. This CDR3 is CATSSSSPEREVQETQYF. DNA for the CDR3: TGTGCCACCAGCTCGTCCTCACCCGAGCGGGAGGTCCAAGAGACCCAGTACTTC.

The V gene is TRBV9, the J gene TRBJ2-1, with TRBD2 matching 14 bases. CDR1 is SGDLS, CDR2 YYNGEE, per germline. V was clipped by 0 bases and J by 9 bases; unmatched bases: 5. This CDR3 has 16 amino acids. The CDR3 nucleotides are TGTGCCAGCAGCGTAGACGGGACTAGCGGGAGAGGTGAGCAGTTCTTC. Protein: CASSVDGTSGRGEQFF. Drawing the rest from reference TRBV9 and TRBJ2-1, the complete variable domain is DSGVTQTPKHLITATGQRVTLRCSPRSGDLSVYWYQQSLDQGLQFLIQYYNGEERAKGNILERFSAQQFPDLHSELNLSSLELGDSALYFCASSVDGTSGRGEQFFGPGTRLTVL.

The chain employs TRBV3-1 (or the pseudogene TRBV3-2) and TRBJ2-2; D not certain. This CDR3 comprises 18 residues. Germline assignment: CDR1 LGHDT and CDR2 YNNKEL (reference sequence). V was cut by 4 bases and J by 1 base, with 19 bases left in between. CDR3 coding DNA: TGTGCCAGCAGCCCCAACAGTTTAGAGCCCCAGAACACCGGGGAGCTGTTTTTT. Its protein product is CASSPNSLEPQNTGELFF.

The chain couples TRBV5-1 to TRBJ2-1; tentative D call: TRBD2 (5 bases). Trimming removed 7 bases at V and 8 bases at J, with 16 bases between. Germline V lookup: CDR1 SGHRS, CDR2 YFSETQ. The CDR3 is 13 amino acids. CDR3 sequence (DNA): TGCGCCAGCTATAATAACGGGATCGATGAGCAGTTCTTC. Amino acids: CASYNNGIDEQFF.

The rearrangement links TRBV7-6 to TRBJ2-1, with D hard to call. The CDR3 consists of 13 residues. Trimming cost V 1 base and J 5 bases, with 6 bases left between them. Germline CDR1 SGHVS, CDR2 FNYEAQ. CDR3 residues: CASSLVPHNEQFF. The CDR3 DNA reads as TGTGCCAGCAGCTTAGTTCCTCACAATGAGCAGTTCTTC.

This clone was seen a single time. The V call is TRBV29-1, the J call TRBJ2-1, with D perhaps matching TRBD1 (6 bases). Germline CDR1 and CDR2: SQVTM and ANQGSEA. The V end was cut by 3 bases, the J end by 4 bases, with 7 bases between. CDR3 length: 12 residues. The CDR3 sequence: CSVDRGYNEQFF. DNA for the CDR3: TGCAGCGTTGACAGGGGTTACAATGAGCAGTTCTTC.

This clone was counted once. The rearrangement links TRBV9 to TRBJ2-7; TRBD1 matches at 7 bases. The junction had 6 bases not matched to a gene; V was cut back by 3 bases and J by 3 bases. CDR1 and CDR2 from the germline V gene are SGDLS and YYNGEE. The CDR3 extends over 14 amino acids. CDR3 amino acids: CASSASGTDYEQYF. The CDR3 DNA sequence: TGTGCCAGCAGCGCGTCCGGGACAGACTACGAGCAGTACTTC. Variable domain in full (rest from reference TRBV9 and TRBJ2-7): DSGVTQTPKHLITATGQRVTLRCSPRSGDLSVYWYQQSLDQGLQFLIQYYNGEERAKGNILERFSAQQFPDLHSELNLSSLELGDSALYFCASSASGTDYEQYFGPGTRLTVT.

The V and J genes are TRBV3-1 (or the pseudogene TRBV3-2) and TRBJ2-3; weak D call: TRBD2 (6 bases). Per the germline V gene, CDR1 is LGHDT and CDR2 is YNNKEL (reference sequence). Trimming pared 4 bases from V and 3 bases from J, leaving 14 bases between. The CDR3 loop spans 15 amino acids. CDR3 in amino acids: CASSLDGSRTDTQYF. CDR3 nucleotide sequence: TGTGCCAGCAGCCTTGACGGGAGCAGAACAGATACGCAGTATTTT.

The rearrangement uses TRBV6-5 and TRBJ1-5; D unclear. Deletions cut 6 bases from V and 2 bases from J, with 8 bases between. The CDR3 extends over 13 amino acids. Germline V gene sequence: CDR1 MNHEY, CDR2 SVGAGI. The CDR3 protein is CASSLQGNQPQHF. CDR3 nucleotides: TGTGCCAGCAGCCTGCAGGGCAATCAGCCCCAGCATTTT.

As concerns this clone: An end of the junction does not agree with germline; a read error may underlie this. V is TRBV11-2 and J is TRBJ2-7; TRBD2 is a possible D gene (5 bases). This CDR3 contains 15 residues. Germline CDR1 is SGHAT and CDR2 is FQNNGV. CDR3 DNA sequence: TGTGCCAGCAGCCTAGAGCAAGGAGGCGCCTACGAGCAGTACTTC. The encoded protein is CASSLEQGGAYEQYF.

The chain carries TRBV3-1 (or the pseudogene TRBV3-2) and TRBJ1-1; TRBD1 matches 8 bases. The CDR3 has 16 residues. Germline loops: CDR1 LGHDT, CDR2 YNNKEL (reference sequence). With 1 base clipped from V and 0 bases from J, the junction kept 4 bases outside the gene matches. DNA for the CDR3: TGTGCCAGCAGCCAAGGGACAGGGACCATGAACACTGAAGCTTTCTTT. It translates to CASSQGTGTMNTEAFF.

DNA of the CDR3: TGTGCCAGCAGCGTTAGCAGTGATAGCAATCAGCCCCAGCATTTT. Protein product: CASSVSSDSNQPQHF. The gene calls are TRBV9 and TRBJ1-5; D unclear. The CDR3 contains 15 residues. V lost 2 bases and J 0 bases, leaving 9 bases between the germline ends. Germline CDR1 is SGDLS and CDR2 is YYNGEE.

The table lists this clone with a few counts. The CDR3 is CASSWLAGEVGELFF. In nucleotides, the CDR3 is TGCGCCAGCAGCTGGCTAGCGGGAGAGGTCGGGGAGCTGTTTTTT. This rearrangement joins TRBV5-1 to TRBJ2-2; 10 nucleotides agree with TRBD2. Trimming removed 3 bases from V and 7 bases from J; junction bases left unmatched: 6. The CDR3 consists of 15 residues. Germline CDR1 SGHRS, CDR2 YFSETQ. Together with reference TRBV5-1 and TRBJ2-2, the CDR3 gives the full variable domain: KAGVTQTPRYLIKTRGQQVTLSCSPISGHRSVSWYQQTPGQGLQFLFEYFSETQRNKGNFPGRFSGRQFSNSRSEMNVSTLELGDSALYLCASSWLAGEVGELFFGEGSRLTVL.

This sequence joins TRBV5-6 and TRBJ2-1; no clear D. Germline CDR1 reads SGHDT; CDR2 reads YYEEEE. Trimming cost V 0 bases and J 0 bases, with 16 bases left between them. The CDR3 runs 18 residues. In DNA, the CDR3 is TGTGCCAGCAGCTTGGTAGGTTCAGCCTCTAGCTCCTACAATGAGCAGTTCTTC. This translates into CASSLVGSASSSYNEQFF.

The chain is built from TRBV10-3 and TRBJ1-1; TRBD1 matches at 9 bases. The CDR3 extends over 16 amino acids. Looked up from germline, CDR1 is ENHRY and CDR2 is SYGVKD. J was trimmed by 2 bases and V by 4 bases; bases with no gene match: 8. In DNA form, the CDR3 reads TGTGCCATCAGTGGGGACAGGGAAAGGGGAAACACTGAAGCTTTCTTT. Translated: CAISGDRERGNTEAFF.

The V and J genes are TRBV7-8 and TRBJ2-1; 7 bases match TRBD2. Unmatched junction bases numbered 7, after V lost 1 base and J lost 4 bases. This CDR3 comprises 16 residues. The germline V gene encodes CDR1 SGHVS and CDR2 FQNEAQ. In nucleotides, the CDR3 is TGTGCCAGCAGCTTAGGATCAGCGGGATTTTACAATGAGCAGTTCTTC. This sequence encodes CASSLGSAGFYNEQFF.

The chain joins TRBV29-1 to TRBJ1-1, with D perhaps TRBD1 (5 bases). The length of the CDR3 is 13 residues. Per germline, CDR1 SQVTM and CDR2 ANQGSEA. V lost 7 bases and J lost 4, with 16 bases in between. The CDR3 nucleotides are TGCAGCGCCCACGTTGGGCAGGGCACTGAAGCTTTCTTT. It encodes CSAHVGQGTEAFF.

The chain combines TRBV21-1 with TRBJ1-5; no DNA check was done on the table's D call, TRBD1. TRBV21-1 is tagged as a pseudogene. The CDR3 is 19 amino acids. This CDR3 is CASSKAPRTGGKGNQPQHF. For the CDR3, the DNA is TGTGCCAGCAGCAAAGCACCTAGGACAGGGGGCAAGGGCAATCAGCCCCAGCATTTT.